The present T cell receptor (beta chain) was sequenced within a study of CD8 T cell repertoires and HIV-1 epitope variants. Study as a whole: Each of Twenty-five Gag and Nef epitope peptides stimulated a separate culture. 1M T cells were kept uncultured as a baseline.

A single count supports this clone. Its antigen remains unidentified. The table came from immunoSEQ multiplex PCR; TCRdb's copy has only in-frame clones and leaves some out. This table has over 3,500 clones, approximately 70% appearing once. The sample taken for sequencing was cultured CD8+ T cells derived from PBMCs. This TCR came from a male donor with HIV.

The CDR3: CASSQEPRPTYNEQFF. DNA for the CDR3: TGCGCCAGCAGCCAAGAACCCCGGCCCACCTACAATGAGCAGTTCTTC. V is TRBV4-1 and J is TRBJ2-1; D gene ambiguous. The CDR3 consists of 16 residues. Germline CDR1 reads MGHRA; CDR2 reads YSYEKL. Deletions cut 0 bases from V and 2 bases from J, with 11 bases between.